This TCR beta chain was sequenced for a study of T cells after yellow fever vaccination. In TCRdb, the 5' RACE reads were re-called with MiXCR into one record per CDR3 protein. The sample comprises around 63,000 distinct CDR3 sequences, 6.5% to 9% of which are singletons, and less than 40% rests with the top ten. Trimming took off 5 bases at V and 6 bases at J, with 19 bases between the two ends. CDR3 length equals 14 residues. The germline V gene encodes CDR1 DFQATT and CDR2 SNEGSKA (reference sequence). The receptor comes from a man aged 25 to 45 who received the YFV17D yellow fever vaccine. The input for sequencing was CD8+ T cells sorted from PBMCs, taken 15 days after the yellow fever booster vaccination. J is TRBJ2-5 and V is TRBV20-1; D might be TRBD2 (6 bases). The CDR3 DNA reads TGCAGTGCTGGTAGACTAGAGGAACTGAAGACCCAGTACTTC. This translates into CSAGRLEELKTQYF.